This TCR beta chain is from a study of blood T cells in healthy people across ages. Investigators took around 10 milliliters of peripheral blood from every donor. This clonotype was found a few times. V shed 5 bases and J shed 4 bases, with 12 bases lying between them. From germline, CDR1 is SGHTA and CDR2 FQGTGA. The CDR3 contains 14 residues. The use of a sample-barcoded 5' primer and a J-beta primer mix characterized a second PCR of about 7 to 12 cycles. One entry per CDR3 protein, called by TCRdb with MiXCR from the 5' RACE reads. Here the sample spans approximately 1,700,000 distinct CDR3 sequences, about 39% being singletons.

The receptor was derived from a human donor in good health. The source material was blood. The chain joins TRBV7-3 to TRBJ2-1; unclear D gene. The CDR3 coding sequence is TGTGCCAGCAGCCCCCAAATGGGGTACAATGAGCAGTTCTTC. Its protein is CASSPQMGYNEQFF.